Below, 30 T cell receptor beta chains from the same sample are listed, as sequenced in a study of CD8+CD57+ T cells in acquired aplastic anemia. Template material for TCR beta VDJ and CDR3 profiling consisted of genomic DNA. TCRdb reprocessed the reads with MiXCR, giving one entry per CDR3 protein. In the table there are around 250,000 distinct CDR3 sequences, around 60% of which are singletons. Sequencing used sorted CD4+, CD8+, or CD8+CD57+ T cells (not recorded which) from PBMCs. These receptors were collected from a human donor with severe aplastic anemia or a healthy control (not recorded which).

The CDR3 DNA is TGTGCCACAGGTGGTCGGACAGGGGTTACCGGGGAGCTGTTTTTT. Translated, it gives CATGGRTGVTGELFF. V and J are TRBV6-2 or TRBV6-3 and TRBJ2-2, with TRBD1 identical over 9 bases. The trim removed 10 bases at V and 5 bases at J, leaving 11 bases unmatched. Germline loops: CDR1 MNHEY, CDR2 SVGEGT. There are 15 residues in the CDR3.

The CDR3 sequence is CASSLYAPGLVTTDTQYF. The CDR3 coding sequence is TGTGCCAGCAGTCTTTATGCCCCGGGTCTTGTTACCACAGATACGCAGTATTTT. The chain has TRBV7-3 and TRBJ2-3; D is undetermined. The CDR3 runs to 18 residues. V lost 6 bases to trimming and J lost 2 bases, with 24 bases between them. Germline values: CDR1 SGHTA, CDR2 FQGTGA. Complete variable domain (other parts from reference TRBV7-3 and TRBJ2-3): GAGVSQTPSNKVTEKGKYVELRCDPISGHTALYWYRQSLGQGPEFLIYFQGTGAADDSGLPNDRFFAVRPEGSVSTLKIQRTERGDSAVYLCASSLYAPGLVTTDTQYFGPGTRLTVL.

To note about this clonotype: Given a much more abundant clone one base away, this may be a read error. The chain links TRBV6-2 or TRBV6-3 to TRBJ1-6; no clear D gene. Trimming stripped 5 bases from V and 11 bases from J, with 16 bases between. Germline loops: CDR1 MNHEY, CDR2 SVGEGT. The CDR3 is 14 amino acids. CDR3 sequence: CASSQNLGRAPLHF. CDR3 nucleotides: TGTGCCAGCAGTCAGAACCTGGGCCGGGCACCCCTCCACTTT.

The CDR3 DNA follows: TGTGCCATCAGTGAGTCAGACAATCAGCCCCAGCATTTT. It yields the protein CAISESDNQPQHF. The chain employs TRBV10-3 and TRBJ1-5; no clear D. V lost 0 bases and J 3 bases, leaving 3 bases between the germline ends. Germline V gene sequence: CDR1 ENHRY, CDR2 SYGVKD. The CDR3 contains 13 residues.

This clonotype was seen repeatedly, ten times or more. The chain carries TRBV11-2 and TRBJ2-7; 12 bases line up with TRBD2. V shed 5 bases and J 6 bases; nucleotides not matched to a gene: 2. CDR3 length: 13 residues. Germline V gene data show CDR1 as SGHAT and CDR2 as FQNNGV. CDR3 DNA sequence: TGTGCCAGCAGCCAGGGACTAGCGGGCGAGCAGTACTTC. Its protein product is CASSQGLAGEQYF.

This clonotype was counted at least ten times. This chain connects TRBV19 to TRBJ1-5; no firm D call. The V gene's germline CDR1 is LNHDA and CDR2 SQIVND (reference sequence). This CDR3 is built from 12 residues. V lost 9 bases and J 2 bases, leaving 8 bases between the germline ends. The CDR3 here is CASHAGNQPQHF. CDR3 nucleotide sequence: TGTGCCAGCCACGCAGGCAATCAGCCCCAGCATTTT.

A few counts support this clonotype. The chain carries TRBV24-1 and TRBJ2-7; D may be TRBD2 (6 bases). The CDR3 loop spans 14 amino acids. The ends were cut back, 3 bases at V and 3 bases at J, with 11 bases in the middle. CDR1 and CDR2 from the germline V gene are KGHDR and SFDVKD. CDR3 sequence: CATSDNGGRYEQYF. Written as DNA, the CDR3 is TGTGCCACCAGTGATAACGGGGGACGCTACGAGCAGTACTTC.

This clonotype was seen at least ten times. This rearrangement joins TRBV2 to TRBJ1-2, with 8 bases that match TRBD1. Germline assignment: CDR1 SNHLY and CDR2 FYNNEI. V lost 2 bases and J lost 3; bases outside the gene matches: 5. The CDR3 has 15 residues. The CDR3: CASSEKTGAYYGYTF. DNA for the CDR3: TGTGCCAGCAGTGAAAAGACAGGGGCGTACTATGGCTACACCTTC. Supplemented by reference TRBV2 and TRBJ1-2, the full variable domain reads EPEVTQTPSHQVTQMGQEVILRCVPISNHLYFYWYRQILGQKVEFLVSFYNNEISEKSEIFDDQFSVERPDGSNFTLKIRSTKLEDSAMYFCASSEKTGAYYGYTFGSGTRLTVV.

The sample holds many counts of this clonotype. V gene TRBV5-4 combines with J gene TRBJ2-5, with TRBD1 identical over 7 bases. The CDR3 has 14 amino acids. Germline CDR1 SGHNT, CDR2 YYREEE (reference sequence). With V trimmed by 0 bases and J by 5 bases, 4 bases remained unmatched. The CDR3 protein is CASSLGSGGETQYF. DNA for the CDR3: TGTGCCAGCAGCTTGGGTTCAGGGGGTGAGACCCAGTACTTC.

This clonotype came up a few times. CDR3 DNA sequence: TGTGCCAGTAGTGTTCGGACTAGCGGGCCACCCCATGAGCAGTTCTTC. Its translation: CASSVRTSGPPHEQFF. This chain links TRBV19 with TRBJ2-1, with TRBD2 matching over 11 bases. CDR1 and CDR2 from the germline V gene are LNHDA and SQIVND (reference sequence). Germline trimming cut 5 bases from V and 8 bases from J; bases unmatched to any gene: 11. The CDR3 consists of 16 residues.

This clonotype was recorded at least ten times. The chain combines TRBV2 with TRBJ1-2; TRBD1 aligns across 9 bases. The CDR3 has 15 amino acids. V lost 3 bases, J lost 4 bases, and 6 bases stayed unmatched. Germline assignment: CDR1 SNHLY and CDR2 FYNNEI. Here the CDR3 reads CASSEPQGAAYGYTF. The CDR3 DNA reads TGTGCCAGCAGTGAGCCACAGGGGGCAGCCTATGGCTACACCTTC.

The sample holds many counts of this clonotype. The gene calls are TRBV15 and TRBJ1-3; tentatively, D is TRBD1 (5 bases). The CDR3 consists of 17 residues. With 1 base removed from V and 0 bases from J, the gap between germline ends came to 13 bases. Germline CDR1 reads LNHNV; CDR2 reads YYDKDF (reference sequence). CDR3 DNA sequence: TGTGCCACCAGCAGAGGGTGGGACGGGAGCTCTGGAAACACCATATATTTT. Its translation: CATSRGWDGSSGNTIYF.

The chain has TRBV14 and TRBJ2-7; no definite D call. The CDR3 runs to 13 residues. Germline-derived CDR1 and CDR2 are SGHDN and FVKESK. Trimming pared 0 bases from V and 2 bases from J, leaving 5 bases between. Written as DNA, the CDR3 is TGTGCCAGCAGCCAAGACTGGGCCTACGAGCAGTACTTC. Protein: CASSQDWAYEQYF.

V is TRBV7-3 and J is TRBJ1-1, with D possibly being TRBD1 (6 bases). CDR3 length equals 15 residues. Looked up from germline, CDR1 is SGHTA and CDR2 is FQGTGA. Trimming took off 0 bases at V and 4 bases at J, with 12 bases between the two ends. The CDR3 here is CASSLTAGRGTEAFF. The CDR3 bases are TGTGCCAGCAGCTTAACAGCCGGCAGGGGCACTGAAGCTTTCTTT.

This chain uses TRBV7-8 with TRBJ2-3, with TRBD2 as a possible D gene (6 bases). V lost 1 base to trimming and J lost 4 bases, with 18 bases between them. The CDR3 has 17 amino acids. Germline lookup yields CDR1 SGHVS and CDR2 FQNEAQ. The CDR3 reads CASSLDGGELVADTQYF. The CDR3 DNA reads as TGTGCCAGCAGCTTAGATGGCGGGGAACTAGTGGCAGATACGCAGTATTTT.

On this clonotype itself: Sequence at one end of the junction differs from germline and may be a read error. The chain recombines TRBV7-7 with TRBJ2-5; weak D call: TRBD2 (5 bases). The CDR3 has 15 amino acids. Germline V gives CDR1 SSHAT, CDR2 FNYEAQ (reference sequence). The CDR3 DNA sequence: TGTGCTAGCAGCTTAGAACGCTCGGGCGGGGAGACCCAGTACTTC. Encoded protein: CASSLERSGGETQYF.

DNA for the CDR3: TGTGCCACCAGTGATGTTGCGGGGCCCAACAATGAGCAGTTCTTC. Protein product: CATSDVAGPNNEQFF. The chain couples TRBV24-1 to TRBJ2-1, with TRBD2 as a possible D gene (6 bases). The CDR3 consists of 15 residues. Germline V gene data show CDR1 as KGHDR and CDR2 as SFDVKD. Trimming removed 3 bases from V and 5 bases from J, with 13 bases in between.

Concerning this clonotype itself: The CDR3 ends on some other residue instead of the conserved phenylalanine or tryptophan, so this is likely a read error. The DNA is omitted, as the CDR3 cannot be located on it reliably, and the CDR3 follows TCRdb's listing. The V gene is TRBV9, the J gene TRBJ2-5. Germline V gene sequence: CDR1 SGDLS, CDR2 YYNGEE. The CDR3 contains 8 residues when both ends are counted. This CDR3 reads CASSVGVA.

This clonotype was recorded only once. CDR3 sequence reads: CASSFGADTQYF. In DNA form, the CDR3 reads TGTGCCAGTAGTTTCGGGGCAGATACGCAGTATTTT. The chain employs TRBV19 and TRBJ2-3; D is perhaps TRBD2 (5 bases). Germline values: CDR1 LNHDA, CDR2 SQIVND (reference sequence). The CDR3 spans 12 residues. With 5 bases removed from V and 4 bases from J, the gap between germline ends came to 7 bases.

The chain joins TRBV4-3 to TRBJ2-7; the match to TRBD2 covers 14 bases. This CDR3 is built from 17 residues. Germline loops: CDR1 LGHNA, CDR2 YSLEER. The junction had 9 bases not matched to a gene; V was cut back by 2 bases and J by 6 bases. The CDR3, as DNA: TGCGCCAGCAGCCAAAACTCGTGGACTAGCGGGAGGCGCGAGCAGTACTTC. It specifies CASSQNSWTSGRREQYF.

The chain has TRBV7-9 and TRBJ2-5; no clear D. The CDR3 length is 14 residues. Between the trimmed V and J ends, which lost 5 bases and 11 bases, there was a span of 21 bases. Germline V gene sequence: CDR1 SEHNR, CDR2 FQNEAQ (reference sequence). The DNA for the CDR3 is TGTGCCAGCAGCCCCGGAGAGGTCGCCTACGATCAGTACTTC. Encoded protein: CASSPGEVAYDQYF.

J is TRBJ2-7 and V is TRBV20-1; tentatively, D is TRBD2 (5 bases). Germline CDR1 and CDR2: DFQATT and SNEGSKA (reference sequence). V lost 3 bases and J lost 9, with 6 bases in between. The CDR3 spans 9 residues. The CDR3 DNA is TGCAGTGCTAGTGGAGGGCAGTACTTC. Encoded protein: CSASGGQYF.

This chain links TRBV7-2 with TRBJ2-5; 8 bases align to TRBD2. J gave up 4 bases and V 5 bases, and 9 bases lay outside the gene matches. Germline-derived CDR1 and CDR2 are SGHTA and FQGNSA. The CDR3 loop spans 15 amino acids. Here the CDR3 reads CASSPQAGEGETQYF. Here the CDR3 DNA reads TGTGCCAGCAGCCCCCAAGCGGGGGAAGGAGAGACCCAGTACTTC.

CDR3 amino acids: CASSDFKSGNTIYF. The CDR3 nucleotides are TGTGCCAGCAGCGATTTCAAATCTGGAAACACCATATATTTT. This chain connects TRBV9 to TRBJ1-3; D gene unclear. The length of the CDR3 is 14 residues. Germline CDR1 and CDR2: SGDLS and YYNGEE. V was clipped by 3 bases and J by 1 base, with 8 bases between them.

V is TRBV20-1 and J is TRBJ1-1; D ambiguous. Trimming took 6 bases from V and 1 from J, leaving 3 bases between them. Germline CDR1 and CDR2: DFQATT and SNEGSKA (reference sequence). The CDR3 is 10 amino acids. CDR3 coding DNA: TGCAGTGCAAAGAACACTGAAGCTTTCTTT. Its translation is CSAKNTEAFF.

This clonotype occurred a few times. The V call is TRBV7-8, the J call TRBJ1-6; 9 bases match TRBD1. The V gene's germline CDR1 is SGHVS and CDR2 FQNEAQ. CDR3 length equals 14 residues. J gave up 9 bases and V 5 bases, and 5 bases lay outside the gene matches. The CDR3 region has the DNA TGTGCCAGCAGCAAATCGGACAGGGGTTCACCCCTCCACTTT. Its protein product is CASSKSDRGSPLHF.

The chain recombines TRBV7-2 with TRBJ1-3; TRBD1 agrees at 7 bases. CDR1 is SGHTA and CDR2 is FQGNSA in the germline V gene. The CDR3 spans 16 residues. J was trimmed by 2 bases and V by 5 bases; bases with no gene match: 9. CDR3: CASSHSRQGAGNTIYF. In DNA form, the CDR3 reads TGTGCCAGCAGCCATTCTAGGCAGGGGGCTGGAAACACCATATATTTT.

This clonotype was observed a few times. The rearrangement joins TRBV18 to TRBJ1-5; D perhaps matches TRBD1 (5 bases). Trimming left V 4 bases short and J 4 bases short, with 14 bases between. Germline assignment: CDR1 KGHSH and CDR2 LQKENI. The CDR3 has 15 amino acids. The CDR3 DNA reads as TGTGCCAGCTCACAGCAGGGAAATTTAAATCAGCCCCAGCATTTT. Protein sequence: CASSQQGNLNQPQHF.

The table lists this clonotype with a few counts. The gene calls are TRBV19 and TRBJ2-7; 7 nucleotides line up with TRBD1. CDR1 and CDR2 (germline): LNHDA, SQIVND (reference sequence). Unmatched junction bases numbered 6, after V lost 10 bases and J lost 0 bases. This CDR3 region has 13 residues. The CDR3 DNA sequence: TGTGCCACCCGACAGGGCAGCTCCTACGAGCAGTACTTC. It yields the protein CATRQGSSYEQYF. The entire variable domain, with the rest obtained from reference TRBV19 and TRBJ2-7, is as follows: DGGITQSPKYLFRKEGQNVTLSCEQNLNHDAMYWYRQDPGQGLRLIYYSQIVNDFQKGDIAEGYSVSREKKESFPLTVTSAQKNPTAFYLCATRQGSSYEQYFGPGTRLTVT.

There are many counts of this clonotype. The V and J genes are TRBV12-3 or TRBV12-4 and TRBJ1-3; D not certain. Between the trimmed V and J ends, which lost 6 bases and 0 bases, there was a span of 15 bases. The CDR3 runs to 16 residues. In DNA, the CDR3 is TGTGCCAGCAGAGGAACGAGGATCGGCTCTGGAAACACCATATATTTT. Translation: CASRGTRIGSGNTIYF.